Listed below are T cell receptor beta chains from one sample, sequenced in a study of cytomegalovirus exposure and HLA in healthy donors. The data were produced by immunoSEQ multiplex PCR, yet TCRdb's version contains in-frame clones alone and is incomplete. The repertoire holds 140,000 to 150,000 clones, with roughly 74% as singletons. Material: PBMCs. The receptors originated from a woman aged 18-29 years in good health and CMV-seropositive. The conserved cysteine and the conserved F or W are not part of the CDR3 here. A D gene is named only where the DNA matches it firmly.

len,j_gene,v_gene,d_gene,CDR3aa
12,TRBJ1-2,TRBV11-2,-,ASSLPGGNYGYT
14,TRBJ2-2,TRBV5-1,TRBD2,ASSFGTSGGTGELF
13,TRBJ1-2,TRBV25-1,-,ASSEYPAGDYGYT
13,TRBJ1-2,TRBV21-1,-,ASSKGAGTNYGYT
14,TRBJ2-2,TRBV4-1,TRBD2,ASSHLAGGYTGELF
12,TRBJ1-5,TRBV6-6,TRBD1,ASKRTGFNHPQH
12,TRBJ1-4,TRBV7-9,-,ASSLGQLNEKLF
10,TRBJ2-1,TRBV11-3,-,ASSRQEYEQF
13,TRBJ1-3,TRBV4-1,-,ASSQDRGGGNTIY
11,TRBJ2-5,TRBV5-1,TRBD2,ASRTGGQETQY
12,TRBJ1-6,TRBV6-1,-,ASSELRTNSPLH
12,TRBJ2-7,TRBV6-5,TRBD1,ASRLGTGIGEQY
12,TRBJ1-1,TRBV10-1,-,ASRGTGKDTEAF
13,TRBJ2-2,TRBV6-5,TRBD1,ASRRDRGRIGELF
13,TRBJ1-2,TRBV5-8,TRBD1,ASSARDRGSYGYT
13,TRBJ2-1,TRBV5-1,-,ASSFGLVSYNEQF
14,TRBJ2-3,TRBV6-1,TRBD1,ASSEASGGLTDTQY
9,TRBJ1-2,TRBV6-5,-,ASSSEYGYT
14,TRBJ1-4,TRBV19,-,ASSTRHSRGNEKLF
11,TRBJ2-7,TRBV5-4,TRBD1,ASSLDRAYEQY
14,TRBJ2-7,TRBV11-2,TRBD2,ASSLVSGSGGYEQY
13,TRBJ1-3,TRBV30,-,AWRPPKSSGNTIY
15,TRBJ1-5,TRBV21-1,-,ASSTIPGQYSNQPQH
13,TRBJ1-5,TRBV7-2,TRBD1,ASSSGRGQGQPQH
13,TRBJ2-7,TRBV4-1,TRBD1,ASSQGGDRVYEQY
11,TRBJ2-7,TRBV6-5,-,ASSLTGSYEQY
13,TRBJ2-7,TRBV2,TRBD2,ASRARLAGGPEQY
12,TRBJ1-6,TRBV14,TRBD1,ASSRQGYSSPLH
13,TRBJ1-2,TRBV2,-,ASSEIGEKIYGYT
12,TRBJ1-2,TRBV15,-,ATSVDRANYGYT
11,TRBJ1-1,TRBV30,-,AWSTGVNTEAF